A selection of T cell receptor beta chains follows, all from one sample in a study of blood T cell repertoires in COVID-19. Assay used: immunoSEQ multiplex PCR; TCRdb lists only in-frame clones, some missing. Among tens of thousands of clones listed, 89% were seen once. Sequencing input: peripheral blood. The receptors here all came from a woman aged 55-69 years with COVID-19, enrolled during active disease. CDR3s include the opening cysteine and the closing phenylalanine or tryptophan. D genes are given only for firm matches. Not all rows give a size; the values are once, few, many and, for expanded clones, a class.

J,V,size,D,DNA,CDR3
TRBJ2-7,TRBV25-1,once,TRBD1,TGTGCCAGCAGTGACGACAGGGTGCACGAGCAGTACTTC,CASSDDRVHEQYF
TRBJ1-4,TRBV30,few,NA,TGTGCCTGGAGCAGCCCGGTACAGGGAGGGGAAAAACTGTTTTTT,CAWSSPVQGGEKLFF
TRBJ1-6,TRBV6-6,NA,TRBD1,TGTGCCAGCAGTCAACAAGACAGGGGTCGCAATAATTCACCCCTCCACTTT,CASSQQDRGRNNSPLHF
TRBJ2-1,TRBV18,NA,NA,TGTGCCAGCTCACTCATAGGGGTCTCCTACAATGAGCAGTTCTTC,CASSLIGVSYNEQFF
TRBJ1-3,TRBV15,NA,TRBD1,TGTGCCACCAGCAGGGGGGACAGCCAACTGTACTCTGGAAACACCATATATTTT,CATSRGDSQLYSGNTIYF
TRBJ2-7,TRBV5-6,NA,NA,TGTGCCAGCAGCCTGTTGGAGGCTATTGATTACGAGCAGTACTTC,CASSLLEAIDYEQYF
TRBJ2-1,TRBV7-9,NA,NA,TGTGCCAGCAGCTTTACCGGGAGTACTGAACATTACAATGAGCAGTTCTTC,CASSFTGSTEHYNEQFF
TRBJ2-7,TRBV25-1,NA,NA,TGTGCCAGCAGTGATCGGGGGAAGTGGGAGCAGTACTTC,CASSDRGKWEQYF
TRBJ1-1,TRBV18,few,NA,TGTGCCAGCTCACCCGCGGCGGGGAGCGACACTGAAGCTTTCTTT,CASSPAAGSDTEAFF
TRBJ1-2,TRBV5-4,NA,TRBD1,TGTGCCAGCAGAACAGGGGTTCTGGGCTATGGCTACACCTTC,CASRTGVLGYGYTF
TRBJ1-1,TRBV6-5,NA,TRBD1,TGTGCCAGCACCACGACAGGGCACACTGAAGCTTTCTTT,CASTTTGHTEAFF
TRBJ1-5,TRBV19,NA,NA,TGTGCCAGTAGTATGGAGGGAAGCAATCAGCCCCAGCATTTT,CASSMEGSNQPQHF
TRBJ1-2,TRBV6-2/TRBV6-3,NA,TRBD1,TGTGCCAGCAGTCGGACAGGGGGGATATATGGCTACACCTTC,CASSRTGGIYGYTF
TRBJ1-6,TRBV10-3,NA,TRBD1,TGTGCCATCAGTGATAGAACAGGGGAATCACCCCTCCACTTT,CAISDRTGESPLHF
TRBJ2-1,TRBV19,NA,TRBD2,TGTGCCAGTACCCTCGGGGGGGCCTACAATGAGCAGTTCTTC,CASTLGGAYNEQFF
TRBJ2-2,TRBV21-1,NA,NA,TGTGCCAGCAGCTCAGCGACTAGCGGGAGGGCCACGAACACCGGGGAGCTGTTTTTT,CASSSATSGRATNTGELFF
TRBJ1-5,TRBV3-1/TRBV3-2,few,NA,TGTGCCAGCAGCCAAGGGGGGCGGGCACTGAATCAGCCCCAGCATTTT,CASSQGGRALNQPQHF
TRBJ2-4,TRBV5-4,NA,TRBD2,TGTGCCAGCAGCTCCTCGGGGGGAGCCAAAAACATTCAGTACTTC,CASSSSGGAKNIQYF
TRBJ1-2,TRBV5-6,once,TRBD1,TGTGCCAGCAGCTTACCGACAGGGACGGTGAGAGGCTACACCTTC,CASSLPTGTVRGYTF
TRBJ2-1,TRBV30,NA,TRBD2,TGTGCCTGGAGTGCCGGAGCGGGAGGGCGCAATGAGCAGTTCTTC,CAWSAGAGGRNEQFF
TRBJ2-7,TRBV6-2/TRBV6-3,NA,TRBD2,TGTGCCAGCAGTTACAACCGACTAGCGCCCTCCTACGAGCAGTACTTC,CASSYNRLAPSYEQYF
TRBJ2-5,TRBV18,NA,NA,TGTGCCAGCTCACCGTCGCGGGGAAGGGGCGGTGAGACCCAGTACTTC,CASSPSRGRGGETQYF
TRBJ2-1,TRBV28,NA,TRBD2,TGTGCCAGCAGTCCCGTCGGACTAGCGGGAGACAATGAGCAGTTCTTC,CASSPVGLAGDNEQFF
TRBJ1-2,TRBV4-1,NA,NA,TGCGCCAGCAGCCCGGAGAGGTGGCAGGGTGACGACTATGGCTACACCTTC,CASSPERWQGDDYGYTF
TRBJ2-3,TRBV5-3,NA,TRBD2,TGTGCCAGAAGCTTGAAGTGGAAGCGGGGAGTAGATTTTGCAGATACGCAGTATTTT,CARSLKWKRGVDFADTQYF
TRBJ2-2,TRBV3-1/TRBV3-2,NA,NA,TGTGCCAGCAGCCAAGATAGGCTTCAGGACACCGGGGAGCTGTTTTTT,CASSQDRLQDTGELFF
TRBJ2-1,TRBV7-7,NA,TRBD2,TGTGCCAGCAGCTTAGGACTAGCGGGGGGTAGTAATGAGCAGTTCTTC,CASSLGLAGGSNEQFF
TRBJ1-1,TRBV6-5,NA,NA,TGTGCCAGCAGTTACCTTTCTGGCAACACTGAAGCTTTCTTT,CASSYLSGNTEAFF
TRBJ2-7,TRBV7-8,NA,NA,TGTGCCAGCAGCTTAGACAGGACCAACCCAGCGCGCGAGCAGTACTTC,CASSLDRTNPAREQYF
TRBJ2-3,TRBV5-5,NA,NA,TGTGCCAGCAGTAGATGGGAGACTAGCACAGATACGCAGTATTTT,CASSRWETSTDTQYF
TRBJ2-1,TRBV27,NA,TRBD2,TGTGCCAGCAGTTTCGGACTAGCGGGAGAGAATGAGCAGTTCTTC,CASSFGLAGENEQFF
TRBJ2-7,TRBV27,NA,NA,TGTGCCAGCAGTTTAGGAGGGGGCTCCCCCCAGGGGCAGTACTTC,CASSLGGGSPQGQYF
TRBJ2-1,TRBV4-3,NA,NA,TGCGCCAGCAGCCAAGTCGGGGGGCCTTACAATGAGCAGTTCTTC,CASSQVGGPYNEQFF
TRBJ2-7,TRBV28,NA,TRBD2,TGTGCCAGCAGCTCTCCTAGCGGGAGGTTGAGAGAGCAGTACTTC,CASSSPSGRLREQYF
TRBJ1-1,TRBV9,NA,TRBD1,TGTGCCAGCAGCGTAGTCGACAGGGCCCACACTGAAGCTTTCTTT,CASSVVDRAHTEAFF
TRBJ2-5,TRBV4-1,few,TRBD2,TGCGCCAGCAGCCAGGTGGGACTAGCGAAGACCCAGTACTTC,CASSQVGLAKTQYF
TRBJ1-5,TRBV7-2,NA,NA,TGTGCCAGCAGCTTGCAGGGCCATCAGCCCCAGCATTTT,CASSLQGHQPQHF
TRBJ1-2,TRBV4-1,NA,NA,TGCGCCAGCAGCCAAGGAGACAGGATGTATGGCTACACCTTC,CASSQGDRMYGYTF
TRBJ2-7,TRBV2,NA,NA,TGTGCCAGCAGTGAGTCAGGGTACGAGCAGTACTTC,CASSESGYEQYF
TRBJ1-3,TRBV6-5,NA,NA,TGTGCCAGCAGTTCCCTCGGCGGCACAACAAACACCATATATTTT,CASSSLGGTTNTIYF
TRBJ1-2,TRBV10-3,once,NA,TGTGCCATCAGTGAGGGGCAGGGCTCGGGTTCCAACTATGGCTACACCTTC,CAISEGQGSGSNYGYTF
TRBJ2-3,TRBV2,NA,TRBD2,TGTGCCACCAACCCAGGACTAGCGACAGATACGCAGTATTTT,CATNPGLATDTQYF
TRBJ1-6,TRBV9,few,NA,TGTGCCAGCAGCGTAGAAGGGGCAAGAGATTCACCCCTCCACTTT,CASSVEGARDSPLHF